One and the same sample provided the 20 T cell receptor beta chains below, sequenced in a study of T cells in Graves' hyperthyroidism and ophthalmopathy. RNA transcripts served as the template for amplifying TCR beta CDR3 regions. HTBI primers were employed in a first-round RT-PCR of the TCR CDR3. TCRdb re-derived calls from the multiplex PCR reads in MiXCR, one entry per CDR3 protein. In the table there are about 600,000 distinct CDR3 sequences, 12% to 15% of which are singletons. Sequencing was done on a sample of blood. The receptors originated from a woman aged 18 to 35 with Graves' ophthalmopathy.

The chain combines TRBV4-2 with TRBJ2-3; 10 bases match TRBD2. Germline V CDR1 and CDR2: LGHNA, YNFKEQ. The CDR3 has 18 amino acids. Unmatched junction bases numbered 9, after V lost 0 bases and J lost 3 bases. The CDR3 loop is CASSQDYRNSGRTDTQYF. The DNA of the CDR3 is TGTGCCAGCAGCCAAGACTACCGAAATAGCGGGAGGACAGATACGCAGTATTTT.

This clonotype occurred many times. This rearrangement joins TRBV10-1 to TRBJ2-7; 9 nucleotides line up with TRBD1. The junction had 5 bases not matched to a gene; V was cut back by 7 bases and J by 4 bases. The CDR3 extends over 13 amino acids. Looked up from germline, CDR1 is WNHNN and CDR2 is SYGVQD (reference sequence). Here the CDR3 reads CASIRDRAYEQYF. The CDR3 DNA reads TGCGCCAGCATCCGGGACAGGGCTTACGAGCAGTACTTC.

This chain uses TRBV28 with TRBJ2-2; possibly TRBD2 for D (6 bases). V was pared by 8 bases and J by 2 bases, with 18 bases between. CDR1 and CDR2 from the germline V gene are MDHEN and SYDVKM. The CDR3 spans 16 residues. CDR3 sequence (DNA): TGTGCCAGCGCGAACTCCGGGACTGATAACACCGGGGAGCTGTTTTTT. It translates to CASANSGTDNTGELFF.

V is TRBV20-1 and J is TRBJ2-6; D remains ambiguous. Germline V lookup: CDR1 DFQATT, CDR2 SNEGSKA (reference sequence). The length of the CDR3 is 12 residues. For the CDR3, the DNA is TGCAGCGTTCGCTCTGGGGCCAACGTCCTGACTTTC. It codes for CSVRSGANVLTF.

To note about this clonotype: Possible read error: a much larger clone is one base away. V and J are TRBV20-1 and TRBJ1-1; D remains ambiguous. CDR3 length: 14 residues. The germline V gene has CDR1 DFQATT and CDR2 SNEGSKA (reference sequence). The CDR3 DNA reads as TGCAGTGTTAGAGACCCGGCCAGCGGCACTGAAGCTTTCTTT. Residues: CSVRDPASGTEAFF.

The rearrangement joins TRBV11-3 to TRBJ2-7, with D maybe TRBD2 (6 bases). Germline V gene lookup returns CDR1 SGHNT and CDR2 YENEEA. Between the trimmed V and J ends, which lost 8 bases and 2 bases, there was a span of 22 bases. The CDR3 contains 16 residues. CDR3 nucleotide sequence: TGTGCCAGCTCACCGATGGGAAATAGCGGAACCTACGAGCAGTACTTC. Protein: CASSPMGNSGTYEQYF.

The genes are TRBV6-1 and TRBJ1-2; 9 bases are a match to TRBD1. This CDR3 has 11 amino acids. Germline CDR1 MNHNS, CDR2 SASEGT. J gave up 9 bases and V 6 bases, and 2 bases lay outside the gene matches. The CDR3 DNA sequence: TGTGCCAGCAGAACAGGGGGCAGCTACACCTTC. Protein product: CASRTGGSYTF.

The sample holds many counts of this clonotype. CDR3 amino acids: CSARDLAFAGDTDTQYF. The CDR3 coding sequence is TGCAGTGCTAGAGATCTCGCGTTCGCGGGGGACACAGATACGCAGTATTTT. The rearrangement uses TRBV20-1 and TRBJ2-3, with TRBD2 matching over 7 bases. CDR3 length: 17 amino acids. Germline V gives CDR1 DFQATT, CDR2 SNEGSKA (reference sequence). J lost 2 bases, V lost 0 bases, and 11 bases had no gene match.

This clonotype was seen repeatedly, ten times or more. The chain carries TRBV11-2 and TRBJ2-7; 12 bases match TRBD2. Per the germline V gene, CDR1 is SGHAT and CDR2 is FQNNGV. V dropped 3 bases and J dropped 7; count of bases not matched to a gene: 10. The CDR3 spans 16 residues. The CDR3 reads CASSFSGPSGRGEQYF. The CDR3 DNA follows: TGTGCCAGCAGCTTTTCTGGTCCTAGCGGGAGGGGGGAGCAGTACTTC.

This clonotype was picked up a small number of times. This chain uses TRBV18 with TRBJ2-7, with D possibly matching TRBD1 (5 bases). The ends were cut back, 3 bases at V and 3 bases at J, with 9 bases in the middle. This CDR3 region has 13 residues. Per germline, CDR1 KGHSH and CDR2 LQKENI. Here the CDR3 reads CASSPQGIYEQYF. The CDR3, as DNA: TGTGCCAGCTCACCCCAGGGAATCTACGAGCAGTACTTC.

This clonotype was detected many times. The V and J genes are TRBV6-1 and TRBJ2-3; the match to TRBD2 covers 12 bases. Germline CDR1 is MNHNS and CDR2 is SASEGT. J was trimmed by 5 bases and V by 6 bases; bases with no gene match: 12. CDR3 length equals 17 residues. The CDR3 DNA reads TGTGCCAGCAGGGGGCTAGCGGGAGGGTTAGAGCGAGATACGCAGTATTTT. It yields the protein CASRGLAGGLERDTQYF.

This clonotype was seen at least ten times. Written as DNA, the CDR3 is TGTGCCATCAGTGATAAGGCGGGAGCGGCCGAGTACGAGCAGTACTTC. Its translation is CAISDKAGAAEYEQYF. This chain links TRBV10-3 with TRBJ2-7; 7 nucleotides line up with TRBD2. The CDR3 extends over 16 amino acids. Per the germline V gene, CDR1 is ENHRY and CDR2 is SYGVKD. Trimming removed 3 bases from V and 4 bases from J; junction bases left unmatched: 12.

Ten or more counts support this clonotype. The chain links TRBV19 to TRBJ1-5, with D possibly TRBD1 on 5 matching bases. Between the trimmed V and J ends, which lost 5 bases and 0 bases, there was a span of 14 bases. Germline CDR1 reads LNHDA; CDR2 reads SQIVND (reference sequence). The CDR3 runs 16 residues. CDR3 protein: CASSWPRVYSNQPQHF. CDR3 nucleotides: TGTGCCAGTAGTTGGCCCAGGGTATATAGCAATCAGCCCCAGCATTTT.

This clonotype was observed a few times. The chain has TRBV6-1 and TRBJ2-5; D might be TRBD2 (6 bases). The germline V and J ends were trimmed by 7 bases and 1 base, with 13 bases remaining between them. Per the germline V gene, CDR1 is MNHNS and CDR2 is SASEGT. The CDR3 is 14 residues long. The CDR3 sequence: CASTSTGGQETQYF. In DNA, the CDR3 is TGTGCCAGCACCTCCACCGGGGGCCAAGAGACCCAGTACTTC.

This clonotype was detected ten times or more. CDR3 loop: CASSLARVAEQFF. CDR3 DNA sequence: TGTGCCAGCAGCTTAGCGCGAGTGGCGGAGCAGTTCTTC. V usage is TRBV7-2 and J usage is TRBJ2-1; D is unclear. The CDR3 runs 13 residues. Germline V gives CDR1 SGHTA, CDR2 FQGNSA. With 0 bases removed from V and 10 bases from J, the gap between germline ends came to 10 bases. Supplemented by reference TRBV7-2 and TRBJ2-1, the full variable domain reads GAGVSQSPSNKVTEKGKDVELRCDPISGHTALYWYRQSLGQGLEFLIYFQGNSAPDKSGLPSDRFSAERTGGSVSTLTIQRTQQEDSAVYLCASSLARVAEQFFGPGTRLTVL.

At least ten counts were recorded for this clonotype. The chain is built from TRBV10-3 and TRBJ2-1, with 10 bases that match TRBD1. The CDR3 sequence is 15 residues long. Germline V gene sequence: CDR1 ENHRY, CDR2 SYGVKD. The ends lost 3 bases at V and 8 bases at J; junction bases unmatched: 7. The CDR3 spells CAISEETGGNDEQFF. In nucleotides, the CDR3 is TGTGCCATCAGTGAAGAGACAGGGGGCAATGATGAGCAGTTCTTC.

CDR3 residues: CASRTGLAGVSEQFF. The CDR3 region has the DNA TGTGCCAGCAGGACAGGACTAGCGGGCGTAAGTGAGCAGTTCTTC. The gene calls are TRBV3-1 and TRBJ2-1, with 11 bases fitting TRBD2. Germline CDR1 LGHDT, CDR2 YNNKEL (reference sequence). The V segment lost 6 bases and the J segment 9 bases; nucleotides outside the gene matches: 10. The length of the CDR3 is 15 residues.

This clonotype was recorded many times. The V and J genes are TRBV2 and TRBJ2-7; a possible D gene is TRBD1 (6 bases). V lost 6 bases and J lost 10, with 16 bases in between. The CDR3 contains 12 residues. The V gene's germline CDR1 is SNHLY and CDR2 FYNNEI. The CDR3 coding sequence is TGTGCCAGCAGCCAAGATGGGACAACACAGTACTTC. Protein: CASSQDGTTQYF.

The chain links TRBV4-1 to TRBJ2-3; 11 bases line up with TRBD2. The CDR3 consists of 18 residues. Trimming removed 2 bases from V and 2 bases from J; junction bases left unmatched: 9. Germline values: CDR1 MGHRA, CDR2 YSYEKL. CDR3 sequence: CASSQSSTSGSLTDTQYF. The CDR3 DNA sequence: TGCGCCAGCAGCCAATCCTCTACTAGCGGGAGTCTCACAGATACGCAGTATTTT.

The chain employs TRBV20-1 and TRBJ2-2; D not certain. Germline V gene lookup returns CDR1 DFQATT and CDR2 SNEGSKA (reference sequence). This CDR3 region has 15 residues. The ends were cut back, 0 bases at V and 1 base at J, with 9 bases in the middle. The CDR3 DNA follows: TGCAGTGCTAGAGATAGGCCGATGAACACCGGGGAGCTGTTTTTT. Protein product: CSARDRPMNTGELFF.